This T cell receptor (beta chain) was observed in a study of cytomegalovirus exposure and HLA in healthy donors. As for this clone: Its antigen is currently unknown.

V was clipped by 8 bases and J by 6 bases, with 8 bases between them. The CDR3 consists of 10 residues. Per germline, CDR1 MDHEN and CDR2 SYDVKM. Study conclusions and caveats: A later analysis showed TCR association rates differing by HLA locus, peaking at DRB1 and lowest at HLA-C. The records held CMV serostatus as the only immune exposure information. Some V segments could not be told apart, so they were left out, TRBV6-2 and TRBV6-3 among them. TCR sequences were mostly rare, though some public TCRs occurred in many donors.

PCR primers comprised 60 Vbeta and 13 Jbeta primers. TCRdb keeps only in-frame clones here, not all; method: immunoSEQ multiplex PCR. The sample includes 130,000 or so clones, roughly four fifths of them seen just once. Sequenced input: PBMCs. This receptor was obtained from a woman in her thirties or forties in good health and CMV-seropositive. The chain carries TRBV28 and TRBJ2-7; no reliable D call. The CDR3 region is CASGPGEQYF. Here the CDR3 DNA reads TGTGCCAGCGGTCCGGGCGAGCAGTACTTC.